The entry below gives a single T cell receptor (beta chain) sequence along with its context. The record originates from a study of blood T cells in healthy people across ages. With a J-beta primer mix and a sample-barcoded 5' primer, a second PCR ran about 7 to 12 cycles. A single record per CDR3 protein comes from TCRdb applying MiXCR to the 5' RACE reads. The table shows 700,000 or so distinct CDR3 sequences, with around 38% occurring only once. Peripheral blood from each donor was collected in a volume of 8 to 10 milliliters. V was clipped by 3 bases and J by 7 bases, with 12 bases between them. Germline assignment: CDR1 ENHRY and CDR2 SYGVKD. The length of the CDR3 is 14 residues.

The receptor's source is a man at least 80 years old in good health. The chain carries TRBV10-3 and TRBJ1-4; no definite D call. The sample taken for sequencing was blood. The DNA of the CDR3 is TGTGCCATCAGTGATTCGGGGTTAGGTGAAAAACTGTTTTTT. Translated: CAISDSGLGEKLFF.